The 9 T cell receptor beta chains presented below share a single source sample, sequenced in a study of OX40 agonist ivuxolimab in advanced cancers. Clones were sequenced by immunoSEQ multiplex PCR, and TCRdb holds only the in-frame ones, with some missing. The sample has 100,000 or so clones, about nine tenths seen once; the top ten hold over 0.3%. The sample here was CD4+ or CD8+ T cells sorted from blood, taken in a trial of the OX40 agonist ivuxolimab. Receptors were obtained from an adult with an advanced solid tumor such as melanoma, head and neck, liver or kidney cancer.

The chain uses TRBV5-1 and TRBJ2-2; D perhaps matches TRBD1 (7 bases). The CDR3 totals 17 residues. The germline V gene encodes CDR1 SGHRS and CDR2 YFSETQ. Trimming stripped 1 base from V and 5 bases from J, with 18 bases between. CDR3 in amino acids: CASSLTRDSGGTGELFF. The CDR3, as DNA: TGCGCCAGCAGCTTGACCCGGGACAGTGGGGGGACCGGGGAGCTGTTTTTT. The entire variable domain, with the rest obtained from reference TRBV5-1 and TRBJ2-2, is as follows: KAGVTQTPRYLIKTRGQQVTLSCSPISGHRSVSWYQQTPGQGLQFLFEYFSETQRNKGNFPGRFSGRQFSNSRSEMNVSTLELGDSALYLCASSLTRDSGGTGELFFGEGSRLTVL.

The chain combines TRBV7-2 with TRBJ2-5, with TRBD2 identical over 9 bases. With 6 bases clipped from V and 3 bases from J, the junction kept 8 bases outside the gene matches. The CDR3 spans 15 residues. Germline V lookup: CDR1 SGHTA, CDR2 FQGNSA. Here the CDR3 reads CASSPGTSLKETQYF. CDR3 nucleotide sequence: TGTGCCAGCAGTCCCGGGACTAGCTTAAAAGAGACCCAGTACTTC.

The chain recombines TRBV18 with TRBJ2-3; 12 nucleotides line up with TRBD2. The CDR3 runs 17 residues. V was pared by 3 bases and J by 8 bases, with 12 bases of the junction left unmatched. Germline CDR1 and CDR2: KGHSH and LQKENI. CDR3 in DNA: TGTGCCAGCTCACCGGGGACTGGGACTAGCGGGCGAGGTACGCAGTATTTT. This gives the protein CASSPGTGTSGRGTQYF.

The rearrangement uses TRBV5-6 and TRBJ1-4, with TRBD1 matching over 7 bases. The germline CDR1 and CDR2 sequences are SGHDT and YYEEEE. The V gene end was trimmed by 3 bases and the J gene end by 8 bases; junction bases not matched to a gene: 7. This CDR3 contains 14 residues. In DNA, the CDR3 is TGTGCCAGCAGCTCGGGACAGAGAGGAGAAAAACTGTTTTTT. Protein product: CASSSGQRGEKLFF.

This chain uses TRBV6-5 with TRBJ2-6; D is uncertain. Germline V gene sequence: CDR1 MNHEY, CDR2 SVGAGI. This CDR3 contains 14 residues. V lost 6 bases to trimming and J lost 0 bases, with 6 bases between them. CDR3 protein: CASRPDSGANVLTF. The CDR3 nucleotides read TGTGCCAGCAGACCGGACTCTGGGGCCAACGTCCTGACTTTC.

The chain recombines TRBV2 with TRBJ1-3; 7 bases are a match to TRBD1. The CDR3 is made up of 14 amino acids. Trimming took 5 bases from V and 1 from J; bases not matched to a gene: 2. Germline assignment: CDR1 SNHLY and CDR2 FYNNEI. DNA for the CDR3: TGTGCCAGCAGTAACAGGGGTTCTGGAAACACCATATATTTT. Residues: CASSNRGSGNTIYF.

The V gene is TRBV28, the J gene TRBJ2-1; 12 nucleotides match TRBD2. This CDR3 has 15 residues. V shed 6 bases, J shed 3 bases, and the junction held 3 bases outside the gene matches. The germline CDR1 and CDR2 sequences are MDHEN and SYDVKM. The CDR3: CASSQTSGSYNEQFF. The CDR3, as DNA: TGTGCCAGCAGCCAGACTAGCGGGAGCTACAATGAGCAGTTCTTC. Complete variable domain (other parts from reference TRBV28 and TRBJ2-1): DVKVTQSSRYLVKRTGEKVFLECVQDMDHENMFWYRQDPGLGLRLIYFSYDVKMKEKGDIPEGYSVSREKKERFSLILESASTNQTSMYLCASSQTSGSYNEQFFGPGTRLTVL.

V is TRBV5-4 and J is TRBJ1-1, with 7 bases fitting TRBD1. V shed 2 bases and J 1 base; nucleotides not matched to a gene: 5. CDR3 length: 15 amino acids. Germline V CDR1 and CDR2: SGHNT, YYREEE (reference sequence). CDR3 sequence: CASSLGTAPNTEAFF. The DNA of the CDR3 is TGTGCCAGCAGCTTAGGGACAGCCCCGAACACTGAAGCTTTCTTT.

The CDR3 region has the DNA TGTGCCAGCAGCCCTGAGCTCCGCAGGCAAAACAATGAGCAGTTCTTC. Its translation: CASSPELRRQNNEQFF. The rearrangement uses TRBV5-4 and TRBJ2-1, with D hard to call. Germline V gene sequence: CDR1 SGHNT, CDR2 YYREEE (reference sequence). The ends were cut back, 4 bases at V and 5 bases at J, with 19 bases in the middle. The CDR3 loop spans 16 amino acids. Combining the CDR3 with reference TRBV5-4 and TRBJ2-1 gives the whole variable domain ETGVTQSPTHLIKTRGQQVTLRCSSQSGHNTVSWYQQALGQGPQFIFQYYREEENGRGNFPPRFSGLQFPNYSSELNVNALELDDSALYLCASSPELRRQNNEQFFGPGTRLTVL.